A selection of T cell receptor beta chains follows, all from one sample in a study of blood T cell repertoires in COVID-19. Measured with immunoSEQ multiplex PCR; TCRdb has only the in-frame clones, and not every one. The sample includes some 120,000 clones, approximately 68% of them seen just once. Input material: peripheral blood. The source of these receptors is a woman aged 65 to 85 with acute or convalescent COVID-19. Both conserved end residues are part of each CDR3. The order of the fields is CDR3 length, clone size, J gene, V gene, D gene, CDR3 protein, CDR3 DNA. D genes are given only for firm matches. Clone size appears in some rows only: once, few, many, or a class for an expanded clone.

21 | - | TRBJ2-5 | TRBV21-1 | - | CASSKNLPWGQGFGAQETQYF | TGTGCCAGCAGCAAAAACTTACCATGGGGACAGGGTTTTGGGGCACAAGAGACCCAGTACTTC
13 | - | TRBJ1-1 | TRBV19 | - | CASGGGANTEAFF | TGTGCCAGTGGAGGGGGGGCTAACACTGAAGCTTTCTTT
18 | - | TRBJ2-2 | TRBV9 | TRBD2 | CASSPGLAGGAYTGELFF | TGTGCCAGCAGCCCCGGACTAGCGGGGGGAGCATACACCGGGGAGCTGTTTTTT
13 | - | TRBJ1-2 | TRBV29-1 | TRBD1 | CSVESQGGYGYTF | TGCAGCGTTGAGAGCCAGGGGGGCTATGGCTACACCTTC
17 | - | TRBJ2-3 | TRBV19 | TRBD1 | CASSIGAGGAIADTQYF | TGTGCCAGTAGTATAGGGGCAGGGGGCGCGATCGCAGATACGCAGTATTTT
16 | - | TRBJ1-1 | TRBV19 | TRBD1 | CASSALRPTGHTEAFF | TGTGCCAGTTCCGCCCTACGCCCGACAGGGCACACTGAAGCTTTCTTT
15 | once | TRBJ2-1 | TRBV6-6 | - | CASSRGAPSYNEQFF | TGTGCCAGCAGCAGGGGTGCACCCTCCTACAATGAGCAGTTCTTC
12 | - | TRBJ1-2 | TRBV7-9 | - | CASSSSNYGYTF | TGTGCCAGCAGCTCCTCCAACTATGGCTACACCTTC
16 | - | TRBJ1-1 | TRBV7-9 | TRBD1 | CASSSPGQGRGTEAFF | TGTGCCAGCAGCTCCCCGGGACAGGGGAGGGGCACTGAAGCTTTCTTT
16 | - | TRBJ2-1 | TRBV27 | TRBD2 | CASRATSGGVDNEQFF | TGTGCCAGCAGAGCGACTAGCGGGGGGGTGGACAATGAGCAGTTCTTC
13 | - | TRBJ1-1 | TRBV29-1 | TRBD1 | CSAGQGMNTEAFF | TGCAGCGCTGGACAGGGAATGAACACTGAAGCTTTCTTT
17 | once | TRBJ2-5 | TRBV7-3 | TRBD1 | CASSLTGTGGSWETQYF | TGTGCCAGCAGCTTAACGGGGACAGGGGGCAGCTGGGAGACCCAGTACTTC
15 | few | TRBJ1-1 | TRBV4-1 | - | CASSQDRGRGTEAFF | TGCGCCAGCAGCCAAGACAGGGGTAGGGGCACTGAAGCTTTCTTT
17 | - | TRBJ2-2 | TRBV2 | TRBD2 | CASRTDGGGPNTGELFF | TGTGCCAGCAGAACCGACGGCGGGGGACCGAACACCGGGGAGCTGTTTTTT
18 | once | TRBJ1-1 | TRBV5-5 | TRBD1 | CASSPILRGGTGDTEAFF | TGTGCCAGCAGCCCAATTCTAAGAGGGGGGACAGGGGACACTGAAGCTTTCTTT
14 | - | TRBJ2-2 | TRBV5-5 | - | CASSLLGGTGELFF | TGTGCCAGCAGCTTGTTGGGGGGCACCGGGGAGCTGTTTTTT
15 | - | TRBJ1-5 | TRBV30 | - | CAWSAPGGVNQPQHF | TGTGCCTGGAGTGCTCCCGGGGGAGTCAATCAGCCCCAGCATTTT
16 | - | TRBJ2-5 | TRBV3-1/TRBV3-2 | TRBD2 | CASSQHLAGGKETQYF | TGTGCCAGCAGCCAACATCTAGCGGGGGGGAAAGAGACCCAGTACTTC
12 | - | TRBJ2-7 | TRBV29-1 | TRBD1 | CSVAGTAYEQYF | TGCAGCGTTGCCGGGACAGCTTACGAGCAGTACTTC
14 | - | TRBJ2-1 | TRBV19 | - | CASSILAPHNEQFF | TGTGCCAGTAGTATCTTGGCCCCCCACAATGAGCAGTTCTTC
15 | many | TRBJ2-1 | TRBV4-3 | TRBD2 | CASSQLAGGYNEQFF | TGCGCCAGCAGCCAACTAGCGGGGGGGTACAATGAGCAGTTCTTC
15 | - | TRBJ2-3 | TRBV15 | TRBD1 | CATSRGTGKADTQYF | TGTGCCACCAGCAGAGGGACAGGGAAAGCAGATACGCAGTATTTT
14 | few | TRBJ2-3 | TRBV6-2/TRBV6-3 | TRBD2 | CASSRRERPDTQYF | TGTGCCAGCAGTCGGCGGGAGAGGCCAGATACGCAGTATTTT
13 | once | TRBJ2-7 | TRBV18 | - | CASSPETNYEQYF | TGTGCCAGCTCACCTGAGACAAACTACGAGCAGTACTTC
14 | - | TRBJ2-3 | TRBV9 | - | CASSVAGTSDTQYF | TGTGCCAGCAGCGTAGCTGGGACTTCAGATACGCAGTATTTT
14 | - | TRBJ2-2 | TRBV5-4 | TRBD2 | CASRAGSQGGELFF | TGTGCCAGCAGAGCGGGGTCTCAGGGCGGGGAGCTGTTTTTT
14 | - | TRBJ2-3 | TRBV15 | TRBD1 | CATSWTGPTDTQYF | TGTGCCACCAGCTGGACAGGCCCTACAGATACGCAGTATTTT
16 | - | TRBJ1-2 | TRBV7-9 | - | CASSLAEGAAIYGYTF | TGTGCCAGCAGCTTAGCGGAAGGGGCCGCCATCTATGGCTACACCTTC
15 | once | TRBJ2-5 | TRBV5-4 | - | CASSPRGRGQETQYF | TGTGCCAGCAGCCCGCGGGGGCGCGGTCAAGAGACCCAGTACTTC
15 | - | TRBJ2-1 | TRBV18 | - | CASSPKGGAYNEQFF | TGTGCCAGCTCACCAAAGGGGGGGGCCTACAATGAGCAGTTCTTC
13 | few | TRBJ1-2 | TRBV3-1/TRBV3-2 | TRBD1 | CASSLGTGRGYTF | TGTGCCAGCAGCCTGGGGACAGGGAGGGGCTACACCTTC
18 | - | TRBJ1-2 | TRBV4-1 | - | CASSQDFPRRRTNYGYTF | TGCGCCAGCAGCCAAGATTTTCCGAGGCGCAGAACTAACTATGGCTACACCTTC
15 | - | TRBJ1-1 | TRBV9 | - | CASSVGVGTATSSFF | -
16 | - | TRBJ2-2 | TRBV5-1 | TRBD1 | CASSVWTGGAGGELFF | TGCGCCAGCAGCGTCTGGACAGGGGGCGCGGGCGGGGAGCTGTTTTTT
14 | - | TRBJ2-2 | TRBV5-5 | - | CASSLVGSTGELFF | TGTGCCAGCAGCTTGGTAGGGAGCACCGGGGAGCTGTTTTTT
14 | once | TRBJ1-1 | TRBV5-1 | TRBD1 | CASRLRTGDTEAFF | TGCGCCAGCAGACTGAGGACAGGGGACACTGAAGCTTTCTTT
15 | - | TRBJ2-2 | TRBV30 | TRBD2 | CAWKDLAGVGGELFF | TGTGCCTGGAAGGATCTAGCGGGAGTAGGGGGGGAGCTGTTTTTT
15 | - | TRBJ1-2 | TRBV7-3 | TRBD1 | CASRSPGTGDYGYTF | TGTGCCAGCAGATCCCCGGGGACAGGAGACTATGGCTACACCTTC
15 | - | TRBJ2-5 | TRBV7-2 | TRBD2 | CASSLRLAGKETQYF | TGTGCCAGCAGCTTAAGACTAGCGGGGAAAGAGACCCAGTACTTC
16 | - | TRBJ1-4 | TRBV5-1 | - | CASSLAGGAYNEKLFF | TGCGCCAGCAGCTTGGCCGGGGGGGCTTATAATGAAAAACTGTTTTTT
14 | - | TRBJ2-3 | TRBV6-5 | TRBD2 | CASRPSGVLDTQYF | TGTGCCAGCAGGCCTAGCGGGGTGTTAGATACGCAGTATTTT
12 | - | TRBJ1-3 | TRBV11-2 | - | CASSSLGNTIYF | TGTGCCAGCAGCTCCCTGGGAAACACCATATATTTT
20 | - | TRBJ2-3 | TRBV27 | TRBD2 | CASSLGMPLTSGRVTDTQYF | TGTGCCAGCAGTTTGGGGATGCCCCTGACTAGCGGGAGGGTTACAGATACGCAGTATTTT
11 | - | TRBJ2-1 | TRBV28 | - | CASTSGTRQFF | TGTGCCAGTACAAGCGGGACAAGGCAGTTCTTC
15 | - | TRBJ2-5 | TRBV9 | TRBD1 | CASSLSGQGRETQYF | TGTGCCAGCAGCCTTTCAGGACAGGGGAGAGAGACCCAGTACTTC
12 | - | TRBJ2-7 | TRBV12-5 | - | CASTGGPYEQYF | TGTGCTAGTACCGGGGGGCCCTACGAGCAGTACTTC
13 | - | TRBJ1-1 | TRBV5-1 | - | CASSPFKNTEAFF | TGCGCCAGCAGCCCGTTTAAGAACACTGAAGCTTTCTTT
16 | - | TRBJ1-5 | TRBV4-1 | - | CASSLQAAQSNQPQHF | TGCGCCAGCAGCCTCCAAGCTGCACAGAGCAATCAGCCCCAGCATTTT
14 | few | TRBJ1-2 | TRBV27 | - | CASSSSGQLYGYTF | -
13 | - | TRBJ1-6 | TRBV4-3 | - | CASSQERSSPLHF | TGCGCCAGCAGCCAAGAAAGGAGTTCACCCCTCCACTTT
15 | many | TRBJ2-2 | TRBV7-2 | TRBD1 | CASSLDRGGTGELFF | TGTGCCAGCAGCTTGGACAGGGGCGGCACCGGGGAGCTGTTTTTT